The clone carrying this T cell receptor beta chain was counted between two and nine times. Its antigen is not identified. The germline gives CDR1 SGHRS, CDR2 YFSETQ. The germline V and J ends were trimmed by 2 bases and 0 bases, with 9 bases remaining between them. This CDR3 has 15 amino acids. The data stem from a study of cytomegalovirus exposure and HLA in healthy donors. Study-wide results and caveats: There were reportedly fewer N-insertions in an Asian-associated ancestry cluster than the approximately 670-donor mean, in a later analysis.

PCR used 60 Vbeta primers and 13 Jbeta primers. Here immunoSEQ multiplex PCR was the method, and the copy in TCRdb shows in-frame clones only, minus some. The repertoire has 110,000 to 150,000 clones, almost 80% of them found once; the top ten carry about 1.7%. Sequencing used PBMCs. The receptor's source is a woman aged 25 to 39 in good health and CMV-seronegative. The rearrangement links TRBV5-1 to TRBJ1-3; tentative D call: TRBD1 (6 bases). The CDR3 bases are TGCGCCAGCAGCTTCGGGGGGGCCTCTGGAAACACCATATATTTT. Amino acids: CASSFGGASGNTIYF.